This T cell receptor beta chain was documented in a study of T-cell memory formation after mild COVID-19. Study in general: Across donors, TCR clusters were largely donor specific. General study results and limits: SARS-CoV-2 specificity of second-wave clones peaking day 37 was unconfirmed.

V trimming: 4 bases; J trimming: 3 bases; junction bases outside the gene matches: 1. This CDR3 has 13 amino acids. Germline V gene sequence: CDR1 MGHRA, CDR2 YSYEKL. A single record per CDR3 protein comes from TCRdb applying MiXCR to the 5' RACE reads. Of 400,000 to 500,000 distinct CDR3 sequences in the sample, around 20% were seen once. This clonotype was seen a handful of times. What it recognizes is unknown. The material sequenced was PBMCs or a T cell subset sorted from them (not recorded which). This clonotype was sampled from an adult woman who had mild COVID-19 (a few samples of this study predate the infection). Cell type and time point are not known. The rearrangement uses TRBV4-1 and TRBJ1-2, with 8 bases identical to TRBD1. The CDR3 DNA follows: TGCGCCAGCAGCCCGGACAGGGACTATGGCTACACCTTC. Translated, it gives CASSPDRDYGYTF.